This T cell receptor (beta chain) was found in a study of cytomegalovirus exposure and HLA in healthy donors. CDR3 length: 14 amino acids. With 6 bases removed from V and 0 bases from J, the gap between germline ends came to 12 bases. CDR1 is LNHDA and CDR2 is SQIVND in the germline V gene (reference sequence). Regarding the study as a whole: 87-base-pair reads could not separate some V segments, including TRBV6-2 and TRBV6-3. A later analysis linked 15,000 to 20,000 TCR beta sequences to HLA alleles at 0.05 false discovery rate. In an earlier analysis, in some 600 donors, most V segments appeared productive either ~90% or ~30% of the time.

With regard to this clone: No antigen is known for it.

Donors sampled were nominally healthy, though unrecorded immune exposures were likely. This PCR relied on a set of 60 Vbeta primers and 13 Jbeta primers. Only in-frame clones appear in the TCRdb table, and some are missing; sequencing was by immunoSEQ multiplex PCR. The table shows under 150,000 clones, with about 76% occurring only once. This sequence joins TRBV19 and TRBJ2-7; D is perhaps TRBD2 (5 bases). The clonotype originates from a man aged 18 to 29 in good health and CMV-seronegative. Sequencing input: PBMCs. The CDR3 nucleotides are TGTGCCAGTAGCTCGGACTCGAGCTCCTACGAGCAGTACTTC. This codes for CASSSDSSSYEQYF. The whole variable domain, remainder taken from reference TRBV19 and TRBJ2-7, is DGGITQSPKYLFRKEGQNVTLSCEQNLNHDAMYWYRQDPGQGLRLIYYSQIVNDFQKGDIAEGYSVSREKKESFPLTVTSAQKNPTAFYLCASSSDSSSYEQYFGPGTRLTVT.